This TCR beta chain was identified during a study of shared clonotypes between healthy human individuals. The test was conducted at deep level. The method was immunoSEQ multiplex PCR; TCRdb's version includes in-frame clones alone and lacks a portion of them. The sample gives 450,000 to 700,000 clones, roughly 96% of which show up once; 0.11% is in the top ten. The CDR3 has 17 amino acids. V was clipped by 6 bases and J by 1 base, with 18 bases between them. The germline V gene has CDR1 LNHDA and CDR2 SQIVND (reference sequence). CD8 cells regarded as naive lacked CD45RO, were positively chosen for CCR7, and omitted terminally differentiated effector memory CD45RA+ cells.

Material for sequencing was naive CD8+ T cells sorted from blood. V and J are TRBV19 and TRBJ2-2; maybe TRBD2 (6 bases). This clonotype originated in a woman aged 25-40 years in good health. CDR3 coding DNA: TGTGCCAGTAGCACCAAGAGGGGCGGGAAGAACACCGGGGAGCTGTTTTTT. It yields the protein CASSTKRGGKNTGELFF.